A selection of T cell receptor beta chains follows, all from one sample in a study of brain metastases from non-small cell lung cancer. Some clones are missing from TCRdb's copy, which holds only in-frame ones; the method was immunoSEQ multiplex PCR. The sample shows about 15,000 clones, about 83% of them seen only once. Material: primary lung tumor tissue. The source of these receptors is a donor over 35 with non-small cell lung cancer. The CDR3 runs from the conserved cysteine through the conserved F or W. A D gene is named only where the DNA matches it firmly. Clone sizes are given selectively: once, few, many, or a class where the clone is expanded.

>NA|TRBV19|15|TRBJ1-5|TRBD1
TGTGCCAGTAGTATTGACGGGACAGTCAATCAGCCCCAGCATTTT
CASSIDGTVNQPQHF
>NA|TRBV5-1|15|TRBJ1-2|NA
TGCGCCAGCAGCCCTAGCCAAGTTGGTAACTATGGCTACACCTTC
CASSPSQVGNYGYTF
>NA|TRBV7-3|14|TRBJ2-1|NA
TGTGCCAGCAGCTCCCCCGAGACCTACAATGAGCAGTTCTTC
CASSSPETYNEQFF
>NA|TRBV7-2|14|TRBJ1-5|TRBD1
TGTGCCAGCAGCTGGGACAGGGCTTATCAGCCCCAGCATTTT
CASSWDRAYQPQHF
>NA|TRBV7-9|13|TRBJ1-5|TRBD1
TGTGCCAGCAGCTTAACAGGGGAACAGCCCCAGCATTTT
CASSLTGEQPQHF
>NA|TRBV5-4|15|TRBJ2-7|NA
TGTGCCAGCTCCCCGGGAACAGTACTTTACAGCGAGCAGTACTTC
CASSPGTVLYSEQYF
>few|TRBV5-4|16|TRBJ2-5|NA
TGTGCCAGCAGCCCCCCAGAGCGGATTGTAGGGGAGACCCAGTACTTC
CASSPPERIVGETQYF
>NA|TRBV4-1|18|TRBJ1-3|NA
TGCGCCAGCAGCCAAGATAAATTGGCGGACTTCTCTGGAAACACCATATATTTT
CASSQDKLADFSGNTIYF
>once|TRBV19|14|TRBJ1-5|TRBD1
TGTGCCAGTAGCCACGGGACAGGGGATCAGCCCCAGCATTTT
CASSHGTGDQPQHF
>few|TRBV7-2|15|TRBJ2-5|TRBD1
TGTGCCAGCAGCTTAATACAGGGGTATGGAGAGACCCAGTACTTC
CASSLIQGYGETQYF
>NA|TRBV18|18|TRBJ1-6|NA
TGTGCCAGCTCACCCGCCGCGAGGTCCGAGAGACGGAATTTACCCCTCCACTTT
CASSPAARSERRNLPLHF
>NA|TRBV27|14|TRBJ1-5|NA
TGTGCCAGCAGTCCCAGCCTACTCAATCAGCCCCAGCATTTT
CASSPSLLNQPQHF
>NA|TRBV5-1|15|TRBJ2-3|TRBD2
TGCGCCAGCAGCCATAGCGGGTACGACACAGATACGCAGTATTTT
CASSHSGYDTDTQYF
>NA|TRBV12-3/TRBV12-4|12|TRBJ2-7|NA
TGTGCCAGCAGTTTAAAGGGGAACGAGCAGTACTTC
CASSLKGNEQYF
>NA|TRBV6-1|12|TRBJ1-1|NA
TGTGCCAGCAGTGAGAGTAACAGGAGAGCTTTCTTT
CASSESNRRAFF
>NA|TRBV9|14|TRBJ1-2|NA
TGTGCCAGCAGCGTTTCTCAGATTAACTATGGCTACACCTTC
CASSVSQINYGYTF
>NA|TRBV29-1|12|TRBJ1-1|NA
TGCAGCGGAAGACAAGCGAACACTGAAGCTTTCTTT
CSGRQANTEAFF
>NA|TRBV27|15|TRBJ2-1|TRBD1
TGTGCCAGCAGTTTATTTCAGGGGGCTTTTCCTGAGCAGTTCTTC
CASSLFQGAFPEQFF
>NA|TRBV7-9|17|TRBJ2-1|TRBD1
TGTGCCAGCAGCTCGGGAGGGACAGGGGGCTGGATTGATGAGCAGTTCTTC
CASSSGGTGGWIDEQFF
>NA|TRBV5-4|16|TRBJ2-5|NA
TGTGCCAGCAGCTCCCGGCCCCAACTAGGCCAAGAGACCCAGTACTTC
CASSSRPQLGQETQYF
>NA|TRBV27|14|TRBJ2-6|NA
TGTGCCAGCAGTTTGAGGACTGGGGCCAACGTCCTGACTTTC
CASSLRTGANVLTF
>once|TRBV19|16|TRBJ1-5|NA
TGTGCCAGTAGTATTCGGGCAGGCGTTAGCAATCAGCCCCAGCATTTT
CASSIRAGVSNQPQHF
>NA|TRBV6-6|13|TRBJ2-3|NA
TGTGCCAGCAGGATCTCTAGCACAGATACGCAGTATTTT
CASRISSTDTQYF
>NA|TRBV24-1|21|TRBJ2-2|NA
TGTGCCACCAGTGATTTCGCCTTCAGGAGTGTCACAGGGCTAAACACCGGGGAGCTGTTTTTT
CATSDFAFRSVTGLNTGELFF
>NA|TRBV19|14|TRBJ1-4|TRBD1
TGTGCCAGTAGTACTCGACAGGGGAATGAAAAACTGTTTTTT
CASSTRQGNEKLFF
>NA|TRBV5-4|12|TRBJ2-2|NA
TGTGCCAGCAGCTTGAGGCCCGGGGAGCTGTTTTTT
CASSLRPGELFF
>NA|TRBV4-1|19|TRBJ2-5|TRBD2
TGCGCCAGCAGCTCACCGGGACTAGCGGGGGGGCCGAATAGGGAGACCCAGTACTTC
CASSSPGLAGGPNRETQYF
>few|TRBV30|12|TRBJ1-3|NA
TGTGCCTGGAAAAGGGCCGGAAACACCATATATTTT
CAWKRAGNTIYF
>NA|TRBV10-3|14|TRBJ1-3|NA
TGTGCCATCAGAACCGGGACTAATGGAAACACTATATATTTT
CAIRTGTNGNTIYF
>NA|TRBV7-2|14|TRBJ2-7|NA
TGTGCCAGCAGCTCTCCCTGGAGGGGGTCCGAGCAGTACTTC
CASSSPWRGSEQYF
>once|TRBV12-5|17|TRBJ1-1|TRBD1
TGTGCTAGTGGCCGATTAAACCCAAGGGGGCCCAACACTGAAGCTTTCTTT
CASGRLNPRGPNTEAFF
>NA|TRBV6-5|15|TRBJ2-2|TRBD1
TGTGCCAGCAGCCAGGACAGGGGGCAGACCGGGGAGCTGTTTTTT
CASSQDRGQTGELFF
>NA|TRBV5-1|13|TRBJ1-4|NA
TGCGCCAGCAGCTTGGGTTTCGATGAAAAACTGTTTTTT
CASSLGFDEKLFF
>NA|TRBV30|19|TRBJ2-1|TRBD2
TGTGCCTGGAGTGTTACAGGAGGATCGCTAGCGGGGGCCAACAATGAGCAGTTCTTC
CAWSVTGGSLAGANNEQFF
>NA|TRBV5-4|13|TRBJ2-1|NA
TGTGCCAGCAGCTTTAAGCGGGACAATGAGCAGTTCTTC
CASSFKRDNEQFF
>NA|TRBV18|16|TRBJ1-5|TRBD1
TGTGCCAGCTCACCAGACGAGGGGACAGGGAATCAGCCCCAGCATTTT
CASSPDEGTGNQPQHF
>NA|TRBV28|16|TRBJ1-2|NA
TGTGCCAGCAGTTTTGCGGCCAGGGTATTTAACTATGGCTACACCTTC
CASSFAARVFNYGYTF
>NA|TRBV5-1|14|TRBJ1-6|TRBD1
TGCGCCAGCAGTTCCGGGACAGTGAATTCACCCCTCCACTTT
CASSSGTVNSPLHF
>NA|TRBV29-1|13|TRBJ1-2|NA
TGCAGCGTTGAAAAGGCCAGCAACTATGGCTACACCTTC
CSVEKASNYGYTF
>few|TRBV7-2|17|TRBJ1-6|TRBD1
TGTGCCAGCAGCTTCTACCCAGGGGGCTATCAGGATTCACCCCTCCACTTT
CASSFYPGGYQDSPLHF
>NA|TRBV14|13|TRBJ1-1|NA
TGTGCCAGCAGCCAAGTGGAGATAACTGAAGCTTTCTTT
CASSQVEITEAFF
>NA|TRBV30|12|TRBJ1-1|NA
TGTGCCTGGAGTGTACAAGGAAATGAAGCTTTCTTT
CAWSVQGNEAFF